The 19 T cell receptor beta chains below were found in one sample sequenced in a study of T cells in Graves' hyperthyroidism and ophthalmopathy. TCR beta CDR3 sequences were amplified from RNA transcripts. TCR CDR3 underwent first-round RT-PCR with the HTBI primer set. One entry per CDR3 protein results from TCRdb running MiXCR on the multiplex PCR reads. The profile shows about 840,000 distinct CDR3 sequences, 35% to 40% of them singletons. Sequences were obtained from blood. All receptors derive from a man younger than 30 with Graves' hyperthyroidism.

The J gene is TRBJ1-5, the V gene TRBV19; TRBD1 might be the D (5 bases). V gave up 4 bases and J gave up 11 bases, with 18 bases separating them. The CDR3 has 14 residues. Germline CDR1 is LNHDA and CDR2 is SQIVND (reference sequence). CDR3 sequence: CASSTLAGQETQHF. The CDR3 DNA follows: TGTGCCAGTAGTACACTAGCGGGGCAAGAGACCCAGCATTTT.

Note on this clonotype: Since a much larger clone is just one base distant, this may be a read error. The V and J genes are TRBV2 and TRBJ1-4; D unclear. Trimming removed 4 bases from V and 8 bases from J, with 14 bases in between. The CDR3 has 14 amino acids. CDR1 is SNHLY and CDR2 is FYNNEI in the germline V gene. CDR3 DNA: TGTGCCAGCAGTGTTACTACAAGTCGGGAAAAACTGTTTTTT. Protein: CASSVTTSREKLFF.

The chain combines TRBV25-1 with TRBJ1-2, with a possible D match to TRBD1 (5 bases). With 4 bases removed from V and 0 bases from J, the gap between germline ends came to 12 bases. The V gene's germline CDR1 is MGHDK and CDR2 SYGVNS. This CDR3 is 15 amino acids long. The CDR3 region has the DNA TGTGCCAGCAGTGCCCGCGGGGGGGCTAACTATGGCTACACCTTC. Protein sequence: CASSARGGANYGYTF.

This clonotype has ten or more counts. The chain uses TRBV25-1 and TRBJ1-1; 10 bases agree with TRBD1. From germline, CDR1 is MGHDK and CDR2 SYGVNS. The CDR3 runs to 14 residues. Unmatched junction bases numbered 6, after V lost 5 bases and J lost 6 bases. Here the CDR3 DNA reads TGTGCCAGCAGTCAATCCGGGACAGGGGCTGAAGCTTTCTTT. Protein product: CASSQSGTGAEAFF.

This clonotype appeared a single time. A read error may explain this, as a much larger clone is one base away. The rearrangement joins TRBV25-1 to TRBJ2-5, with D perhaps TRBD1 or TRBD2 (6 bases each). This CDR3 has 13 amino acids. CDR1 and CDR2 from the germline V gene are MGHDK and SYGVNS. Trimming removed 6 bases at V and 0 bases at J, with 8 bases between. CDR3: CASRGGYQETQYF. CDR3 coding DNA: TGTGCCAGCAGAGGGGGGTACCAAGAGACCCAGTACTTC.

The table lists this clonotype with many counts. The rearrangement joins TRBV2 to TRBJ2-6, with 7 bases that match TRBD2. V shed 3 bases and J 1 base; nucleotides not matched to a gene: 6. CDR3 length: 17 residues. The germline V gene encodes CDR1 SNHLY and CDR2 FYNNEI. As DNA, the CDR3 is TGTGCCAGCAGTGATTGGACACTAGCGTCTGGGGCCAACGTCCTGACTTTC. This codes for CASSDWTLASGANVLTF.

This clonotype was seen repeatedly, ten times or more. V and J are TRBV20-1 and TRBJ2-7; the D gene could be TRBD1 or TRBD2 (5 bases each). The CDR3 runs 14 residues. The ends were cut back, 2 bases at V and 0 bases at J, with 11 bases in the middle. Germline V gives CDR1 DFQATT, CDR2 SNEGSKA (reference sequence). The CDR3 here is CSARWDGTSYEQYF. DNA of the CDR3: TGCAGTGCTAGATGGGACGGTACCTCCTACGAGCAGTACTTC.

There are a few counts of this clonotype. The chain carries TRBV5-1 and TRBJ1-2; D perhaps matches TRBD1 (6 bases). Trimming removed 0 bases from V and 1 base from J, with 16 bases in between. Germline CDR1 and CDR2: SGHRS and YFSETQ. This CDR3 region has 17 residues. The CDR3, as DNA: TGCGCCAGCAGCTTGGCCGCTACCATGGACAGTAACTATGGCTACACCTTC. Protein: CASSLAATMDSNYGYTF.

This clonotype came up many times. The V call is TRBV15, the J call TRBJ2-7; 11 nucleotides match TRBD1. CDR3 length: 15 amino acids. V lost 5 bases, J lost 5 bases, and 8 bases stayed unmatched. Germline CDR1 and CDR2: LNHNV and YYDKDF (reference sequence). CDR3 DNA: TGTGCCACCAGCGGAGGACAGGGGGCATTGGACGAGCAGTACTTC. This encodes CATSGGQGALDEQYF. Based on the CDR3 plus reference TRBV15 and TRBJ2-7, the full variable domain is DAMVIQNPRYQVTQFGKPVTLSCSQTLNHNVMYWYQQKSSQAPKLLFHYYDKDFNNEADTPDNFQSRRPNTSFCFLDIRSPGLGDTAMYLCATSGGQGALDEQYFGPGTRLTVT.

The genes are TRBV19 and TRBJ1-1; perhaps TRBD1 as D (6 bases). Germline V gene lookup returns CDR1 LNHDA and CDR2 SQIVND (reference sequence). Trimming shortened V by 3 bases and J by 3 bases, and 11 bases separated the two germline ends. This CDR3 spans 14 amino acids. In DNA, the CDR3 is TGTGCCAGTAGTATGGGCAGGGGACACACTGAAGCTTTCTTT. Translation gives CASSMGRGHTEAFF. The full variable domain, with the rest looked up from reference TRBV19 and TRBJ1-1, is DGGITQSPKYLFRKEGQNVTLSCEQNLNHDAMYWYRQDPGQGLRLIYYSQIVNDFQKGDIAEGYSVSREKKESFPLTVTSAQKNPTAFYLCASSMGRGHTEAFFGQGTRLTVV.

The V and J genes are TRBV7-2 and TRBJ1-2; D is ambiguous. V lost 5 bases, J lost 2 bases, and 9 bases lay in between. The CDR3 has 13 residues. Looked up from germline, CDR1 is SGHTA and CDR2 is FQGNSA. This chain's CDR3 is CASSNDGNYGYTF. The CDR3 nucleotides are TGTGCCAGCAGCAACGACGGGAACTATGGCTACACCTTC.

This rearrangement joins TRBV2 to TRBJ1-6, with 8 bases lining up with TRBD1. CDR3 length: 14 amino acids. CDR1 is SNHLY and CDR2 is FYNNEI in the germline V gene. J was trimmed by 9 bases and V by 6 bases; bases with no gene match: 7. As DNA, the CDR3 is TGTGCCAGCAGCAAACGGACAGGGACTTCACCCCTCCACTTT. It specifies CASSKRTGTSPLHF.

At least ten counts were recorded for this clonotype. The chain is built from TRBV5-4 and TRBJ1-1; D may be TRBD1 (6 bases). The ends were cut back, 5 bases at V and 2 bases at J, with 10 bases in the middle. This CDR3 has 13 amino acids. CDR1 is SGHNT and CDR2 is YYREEE in the germline V gene (reference sequence). The CDR3 nucleotides read TGTGCCAGCAGGATACAGGGTAACACTGAAGCTTTCTTT. Protein sequence: CASRIQGNTEAFF.

This clonotype turned up a few times. The V call is TRBV7-8, the J call TRBJ2-5, with D possibly being TRBD1 or TRBD2 (6 bases each). CDR3 length: 16 amino acids. Trimming stripped 1 base from V and 5 bases from J, with 17 bases between. Germline assignment: CDR1 SGHVS and CDR2 FQNEAQ. CDR3 residues: CASSLDGRGGGETQYF. Here the CDR3 DNA reads TGTGCCAGCAGCTTAGACGGCAGGGGAGGTGGGGAGACCCAGTACTTC.

The rearrangement uses TRBV7-9 and TRBJ1-2; weak D call: TRBD1 (5 bases). Trimming shortened V by 6 bases and J by 4 bases, and 12 bases separated the two germline ends. Germline CDR1 and CDR2: SEHNR and FQNEAQ (reference sequence). The CDR3 spans 13 residues. CDR3 amino acids: CASRDTDAYGYTF. In nucleotides, the CDR3 is TGTGCCAGCAGGGACACAGACGCCTATGGCTACACCTTC.

In this sample, this clonotype turned up many times. The chain carries TRBV7-9 and TRBJ1-2; a weak D match, TRBD1 (5 bases). CDR3 length: 14 amino acids. Germline CDR1 is SEHNR and CDR2 is FQNEAQ (reference sequence). V was trimmed by 5 bases and J by 4 bases, leaving 14 bases between them. The CDR3, as DNA: TGTGCCAGCAGCCCGCAGCCGCAGGGCTATGGCTACACCTTC. Translation: CASSPQPQGYGYTF.

This clonotype was counted between two and nine times. The chain has TRBV19 and TRBJ2-2; 7 bases are a match to TRBD2. V was clipped by 6 bases and J by 6 bases; unmatched bases: 10. The CDR3 covers 15 residues. CDR1 is LNHDA, CDR2 SQIVND, per germline (reference sequence). CDR3 loop: CASSREVQGAGELFF. The CDR3 DNA is TGTGCCAGTAGCCGGGAGGTCCAGGGCGCCGGGGAGCTGTTTTTT. Full variable domain (remainder filled in from reference TRBV19 and TRBJ2-2): DGGITQSPKYLFRKEGQNVTLSCEQNLNHDAMYWYRQDPGQGLRLIYYSQIVNDFQKGDIAEGYSVSREKKESFPLTVTSAQKNPTAFYLCASSREVQGAGELFFGEGSRLTVL.

Notes on this clonotype: The germline gene is not matched at one end of the junction; a read error may be the cause. This chain connects TRBV15 to TRBJ1-1, with D possibly matching TRBD1 (5 bases). Germline CDR1 LNHNV, CDR2 YYDKDF (reference sequence). This CDR3 spans 15 amino acids. CDR3 nucleotides: TGTGCCAGCAGCCCTCGTTGGGGCAGAGACACTGAAGCTTTCTTT. This gives the protein CASSPRWGRDTEAFF.

This clonotype was seen repeatedly, ten times or more. The rearrangement uses TRBV2 and TRBJ1-1, with a tentative D call TRBD1 (6 bases). CDR1 and CDR2 (germline): SNHLY, FYNNEI. Trimming left V 6 bases short and J 7 bases short, with 9 bases between. The CDR3 spans 11 residues. The CDR3 nucleotides read TGTGCCAGCAGGGAGGACAGTGAAGCTTTCTTT. It encodes CASREDSEAFF.